This is a list of T cell receptor beta chains from one sample in a study of T cell changes during pregnancy in multiple sclerosis. The protocol was immunoSEQ multiplex PCR, while the TCRdb copy is restricted to in-frame clones and leaves out a portion. The sample yields about 53,000 clones, around 90% seen once. The specimen was CD4+ T cells from peripheral blood mononuclear cells, collected in the third trimester of pregnancy. The origin of the receptors is a female donor with multiple sclerosis, enrolled in a pregnancy study. The CDR3 runs from the conserved cysteine through the conserved F or W. The D gene is left open where the match is weak. Rows give clone size only sometimes, using once, few, many, or a class for an expanded clone.

d_call: .; clone_size: once; v_call: TRBV5-1; j_call: TRBJ2-5; cdr3_nt: TGCGCCAGCAGCTTGTACGCTAAACAGGGACCTCAAGAGACCCAGTACTTC; cdr3_aa: CASSLYAKQGPQETQYF
d_call: .; clone_size: .; v_call: TRBV6-6; j_call: TRBJ1-4; cdr3_nt: TGTGCCAGCAGTTACTCCGACAAAAATAATGAAAAACTGTTTTTT; cdr3_aa: CASSYSDKNNEKLFF
d_call: TRBD1; clone_size: .; v_call: TRBV5-4; j_call: TRBJ2-7; cdr3_nt: TGTGCCAGCAGCCCCGGCCAGGACAGGAGTGCCTACGAGCAGTACTTC; cdr3_aa: CASSPGQDRSAYEQYF
d_call: .; clone_size: .; v_call: TRBV18; j_call: TRBJ2-7; cdr3_nt: TGTGCCAGCTCACCAGGAACAGCGGCCACCGAGCAGTACTTC; cdr3_aa: CASSPGTAATEQYF
d_call: .; clone_size: .; v_call: TRBV9; j_call: TRBJ2-2; cdr3_nt: TGTGCCAGCAGCGTAGACTCGGGGTGGGGGGGCGTCAGGGCCGGGGAGCTGTTTTTT; cdr3_aa: CASSVDSGWGGVRAGELFF
d_call: .; clone_size: .; v_call: TRBV2; j_call: TRBJ2-5; cdr3_nt: TGTGCCAGCAGTGGCACTGTTGAGACCCAGTACTTC; cdr3_aa: CASSGTVETQYF
d_call: .; clone_size: .; v_call: TRBV21-1; j_call: TRBJ2-3; cdr3_nt: TGTGCCAGCAGCAAAGCGCGTCTAGCGGGGAATACGCAGTATTTT; cdr3_aa: CASSKARLAGNTQYF
d_call: .; clone_size: once; v_call: TRBV10-3; j_call: TRBJ1-5; cdr3_nt: TGTGCCATCAGTGAGCTCCCCGGTCCCAATCAGCCCCAGCATTTT; cdr3_aa: CAISELPGPNQPQHF
d_call: .; clone_size: once; v_call: TRBV5-1; j_call: TRBJ1-2; cdr3_nt: TGCGCCAGCAGCTTGAGGGAGGATGGCTACACCTTC; cdr3_aa: CASSLREDGYTF
d_call: TRBD2; clone_size: few; v_call: TRBV4-1; j_call: TRBJ2-5; cdr3_nt: TGCGCCAGCAGCCCCCTCCTCGGGGGGGGTAGGGAGACCCAGTACTTC; cdr3_aa: CASSPLLGGGRETQYF
d_call: TRBD1; clone_size: .; v_call: TRBV18; j_call: TRBJ1-5; cdr3_nt: TGTGCCAGCACGGGACAGCGGGGGGCTCAGCCCCAGCATTTT; cdr3_aa: CASTGQRGAQPQHF
d_call: TRBD1; clone_size: .; v_call: TRBV7-8; j_call: TRBJ1-1; cdr3_nt: TGTGCCAGCAGCTCGACAGGGAGGATCACTGAAGCTTTCTTT; cdr3_aa: CASSSTGRITEAFF
d_call: .; clone_size: .; v_call: TRBV7-9; j_call: TRBJ1-2; cdr3_nt: TGTGCCAGCAGCCCACCGGGAGCTAACTATGGCTACACCTTC; cdr3_aa: CASSPPGANYGYTF
d_call: TRBD2; clone_size: .; v_call: TRBV2; j_call: TRBJ2-3; cdr3_nt: TGTGCCAGCAGTGCCTTAGCGGGGAGCACAGATACGCAGTATTTT; cdr3_aa: CASSALAGSTDTQYF
d_call: TRBD1; clone_size: medium-sized; v_call: TRBV19; j_call: TRBJ1-2; cdr3_nt: TGTGCCAGTAAAAGGGGGACAGGGGATCAATCTGGCTACACCTTC; cdr3_aa: CASKRGTGDQSGYTF
d_call: .; clone_size: few; v_call: TRBV7-9; j_call: TRBJ2-6; cdr3_nt: TGTGCCAGCAGACCCTCGTACCGGGACACATCCTCTGGGGCCAACGTCCTGACTTTC; cdr3_aa: CASRPSYRDTSSGANVLTF
d_call: .; clone_size: .; v_call: TRBV7-3; j_call: TRBJ2-2; cdr3_nt: TGTGCCAGCAGCTTATACGGCGGGCAGAACACCGGGGAGCTGTTTTTT; cdr3_aa: CASSLYGGQNTGELFF
d_call: .; clone_size: .; v_call: TRBV5-1; j_call: TRBJ1-2; cdr3_nt: TGCGCCAGCAGCTTGGGCCGCGACTATGGCTACACCTTC; cdr3_aa: CASSLGRDYGYTF
d_call: TRBD1; clone_size: .; v_call: TRBV5-1; j_call: TRBJ2-3; cdr3_nt: TGCGCCAGCAGAGGACAGGGTATTGGCACAGATACGCAGTATTTT; cdr3_aa: CASRGQGIGTDTQYF
d_call: .; clone_size: .; v_call: TRBV30; j_call: TRBJ2-7; cdr3_nt: TGTGCCTGGAGCGGGCGGACACCAGGGCCGTCCTACGAGCAGTACTTC; cdr3_aa: CAWSGRTPGPSYEQYF
d_call: .; clone_size: .; v_call: TRBV7-5; j_call: TRBJ1-2; cdr3_nt: TGTGCCAGAAGCCCAAAAGCTGGGGGGGCCTATGGCTACACCTTC; cdr3_aa: CARSPKAGGAYGYTF
d_call: TRBD1; clone_size: .; v_call: TRBV5-4; j_call: TRBJ2-7; cdr3_nt: TGTGCCAGCAGCATGGGACAGCCCTACGAGCAGTACTTC; cdr3_aa: CASSMGQPYEQYF
d_call: .; clone_size: .; v_call: TRBV6-1; j_call: TRBJ1-4; cdr3_nt: TGTGCCAGCAGTGAAGCGGGGTGGGGGGGGACGAGTGAAAAACTGTTTTTT; cdr3_aa: CASSEAGWGGTSEKLFF
d_call: .; clone_size: .; v_call: TRBV7-8; j_call: TRBJ1-5; cdr3_nt: TGTGCCAGCAGCTTAGAATCAGGGGTGGTTTATCAGCCCCAGCATTTT; cdr3_aa: CASSLESGVVYQPQHF
d_call: .; clone_size: .; v_call: TRBV6-6; j_call: TRBJ1-5; cdr3_nt: TGTGCCAGCAGTTTGTGGCGAGGTGATGGCCATCAGCCCCAGCATTTT; cdr3_aa: CASSLWRGDGHQPQHF
d_call: .; clone_size: .; v_call: TRBV6-4; j_call: TRBJ2-1; cdr3_nt: TGTGCCAGCAGCACGTACCTTGGGCCCTACAATGAGCAGTTCTTC; cdr3_aa: CASSTYLGPYNEQFF
d_call: .; clone_size: .; v_call: TRBV7-2; j_call: TRBJ1-4; cdr3_nt: TGTGCCAGCAGCGCGGGACTCCTGAATGAAAAACTGTTTTTT; cdr3_aa: CASSAGLLNEKLFF
d_call: TRBD1; clone_size: .; v_call: TRBV10-3; j_call: TRBJ2-3; cdr3_nt: TGTGCCATCAGTCGAATGAAATCGGACAGGGGTCCCGATACGCAGTATTTT; cdr3_aa: CAISRMKSDRGPDTQYF
d_call: .; clone_size: .; v_call: TRBV19; j_call: TRBJ2-5; cdr3_nt: TGTGCCAGTAGTATAGGTCGGCGGACACAAGAGACCCAGTACTTC; cdr3_aa: CASSIGRRTQETQYF
d_call: .; clone_size: .; v_call: TRBV6-5; j_call: TRBJ2-7; cdr3_nt: TGTGCCAGCAGTTCAGGGGGGCCCTACGAGCAGTACTTC; cdr3_aa: CASSSGGPYEQYF
d_call: TRBD1; clone_size: .; v_call: TRBV6-1; j_call: TRBJ1-2; cdr3_nt: TGTGCCAGCAGTGAATTTAGGACAGGAACAACTTCCTATGGCTACACCTTC; cdr3_aa: CASSEFRTGTTSYGYTF
d_call: TRBD2; clone_size: .; v_call: TRBV2; j_call: TRBJ2-2; cdr3_nt: TGTGCCAGCACCTTGAATACGGGGGGACGGAGTACCGGGGAGCTGTTTTTT; cdr3_aa: CASTLNTGGRSTGELFF
d_call: .; clone_size: .; v_call: TRBV6-1; j_call: TRBJ2-1; cdr3_nt: TGTGCCAGCATTCCGCTAGTCTCCTACAATGAGCAGTTCTTC; cdr3_aa: CASIPLVSYNEQFF
d_call: .; clone_size: .; v_call: TRBV7-2; j_call: TRBJ2-1; cdr3_nt: TGTGCCAGCAGCTTAGAACAGGTGGTGTACAATGAGCAGTTCTTC; cdr3_aa: CASSLEQVVYNEQFF
d_call: .; clone_size: .; v_call: TRBV19; j_call: TRBJ1-5; cdr3_nt: TGTGCCAGTAGTCAAGAGGCGCGGGTTAATCAGCCCCAGCATTTT; cdr3_aa: CASSQEARVNQPQHF
d_call: .; clone_size: .; v_call: TRBV2; j_call: TRBJ1-5; cdr3_nt: TGTGCCAGCAGTGAATGGAGGAGGAGCAATCAGCCCCAGCATTTT; cdr3_aa: CASSEWRRSNQPQHF
d_call: .; clone_size: once; v_call: TRBV9; j_call: TRBJ2-7; cdr3_nt: TGTGCCAGCAGCCCATCTCCACAGGGGAGGTTAATCTACGAGCAGTACTTC; cdr3_aa: CASSPSPQGRLIYEQYF
d_call: .; clone_size: .; v_call: TRBV4-2; j_call: TRBJ2-4; cdr3_nt: TGTGCCAGCAGCCAAGATAGCATAGCCAAAAACATTCAGTACTTC; cdr3_aa: CASSQDSIAKNIQYF
d_call: .; clone_size: .; v_call: TRBV5-1; j_call: TRBJ2-3; cdr3_nt: TGCGCCAGCAGCTTAGCCCGGGCTAGCGTCGCAGATACGCAGTATTTT; cdr3_aa: CASSLARASVADTQYF
d_call: .; clone_size: .; v_call: TRBV9; j_call: TRBJ2-7; cdr3_nt: TGTGCCAGCAGCGAAACAGGGTCGCTACCTTACGAGCAGTACTTC; cdr3_aa: CASSETGSLPYEQYF
d_call: .; clone_size: .; v_call: TRBV7-2; j_call: TRBJ2-1; cdr3_nt: TGTGCCAGCAGCCCGTACAATGAGCAGTTCTTC; cdr3_aa: CASSPYNEQFF
d_call: TRBD1; clone_size: .; v_call: TRBV5-1; j_call: TRBJ2-3; cdr3_nt: TGCGCCAGCAGCTCCGGGACAGGGGCCACAGATACGCAGTATTTT; cdr3_aa: CASSSGTGATDTQYF
d_call: TRBD1; clone_size: .; v_call: TRBV7-9; j_call: TRBJ2-7; cdr3_nt: TGTGCCAGCAGTAAGACAGGGATCTACGAGCAGTACTTC; cdr3_aa: CASSKTGIYEQYF
d_call: .; clone_size: .; v_call: TRBV18; j_call: TRBJ2-1; cdr3_nt: TGTGCCAGCTCACCACCGTCAGAATGGAATGAGCAGTTCTTC; cdr3_aa: CASSPPSEWNEQFF
d_call: TRBD1; clone_size: .; v_call: TRBV18; j_call: TRBJ2-3; cdr3_nt: TGTGCCAGCTCTTTCACAGGGGGAAGCACAGATACGCAGTATTTT; cdr3_aa: CASSFTGGSTDTQYF
d_call: .; clone_size: .; v_call: TRBV4-1; j_call: TRBJ1-5; cdr3_nt: TGCGCCAGCAGCCAAGAAGAAGGGAGGGGTCAGCCCCAGCATTTT; cdr3_aa: CASSQEEGRGQPQHF
d_call: .; clone_size: .; v_call: TRBV7-7; j_call: TRBJ2-3; cdr3_nt: TGTGCTAGCAGCCCATACAGGGCCCACACAGATACGCAGTATTTT; cdr3_aa: CASSPYRAHTDTQYF
d_call: .; clone_size: .; v_call: TRBV7-2; j_call: TRBJ1-6; cdr3_nt: TGTGCCAGCCGCGGACAAAGCTCCTATAATTCACCCCTCCACTTT; cdr3_aa: CASRGQSSYNSPLHF
d_call: .; clone_size: .; v_call: TRBV10-3; j_call: TRBJ2-5; cdr3_nt: TGTGCCATCAGTGAGTCGACATTTACGGAGACCCAGTACTTC; cdr3_aa: CAISESTFTETQYF
d_call: .; clone_size: .; v_call: TRBV6-6; j_call: TRBJ2-6; cdr3_nt: TGTGCCAGCAGAGCGGCGGCTGGGGCCAACGTCCTGACTTTC; cdr3_aa: CASRAAAGANVLTF
d_call: .; clone_size: .; v_call: TRBV27; j_call: TRBJ2-1; cdr3_nt: TGTGCCAGCACCGACACTTACAATGAGCAGTTCTTC; cdr3_aa: CASTDTYNEQFF
d_call: .; clone_size: .; v_call: TRBV5-8; j_call: TRBJ1-6; cdr3_nt: TGTGCCAGCCCGGGTGGTAATTCACCCCTCCACTTT; cdr3_aa: CASPGGNSPLHF
d_call: .; clone_size: .; v_call: TRBV10-2; j_call: TRBJ2-5; cdr3_nt: TGCGCCAGCACCAAGGCAGGACAGGAGGGGATTCAAGAGACCCAGTACTTC; cdr3_aa: CASTKAGQEGIQETQYF
d_call: .; clone_size: .; v_call: TRBV11-1; j_call: TRBJ2-1; cdr3_nt: TGTGCCAGCAGCTTCCCCGGCAATGAGCAGTTCTTC; cdr3_aa: CASSFPGNEQFF
d_call: TRBD2; clone_size: once; v_call: TRBV7-9; j_call: TRBJ2-7; cdr3_nt: TGTGCCAGCAGCTTTCTAGCGGGGTCGCACGAGCAGTACTTC; cdr3_aa: CASSFLAGSHEQYF